This TCR beta chain was sequenced for a study of blood T cell repertoires in COVID-19. Background on the study: Some COVID-19 samples were acute and others convalescent; all came from the United States, Italy and Spain.

Trimming cost V 4 bases and J 5 bases; bases outside gene matches: 12. CDR3 length: 17 amino acids. From germline, CDR1 is SGHNT and CDR2 YENEEA. Method: immunoSEQ multiplex PCR; TCRdb's copy keeps in-frame clones and lacks some. The repertoire holds 200,000 to 250,000 clones, around four fifths seen once, with just over 2.5% in the top ten. The specimen was peripheral blood. This TCR derives from a woman in her sixties or seventies with active or convalescent COVID-19. The chain couples TRBV11-3 to TRBJ2-4, with 9 bases that match TRBD1. CDR3 in DNA: TGTGCCAGCAGCTCGATTTCCCCTACAGGGGGCGAAAACATTCAGTACTTC. It is translated as CASSSISPTGGENIQYF. Looking up the rest from reference TRBV11-3 and TRBJ2-4 gives the full variable domain: EAGVVQSPRYKIIEKKQPVAFWCNPISGHNTLYWYLQNLGQGPELLIRYENEEAVDDSQLPKDRFSAERLKGVDSTLKIQPAELGDSAVYLCASSSISPTGGENIQYFGAGTRLSVL.